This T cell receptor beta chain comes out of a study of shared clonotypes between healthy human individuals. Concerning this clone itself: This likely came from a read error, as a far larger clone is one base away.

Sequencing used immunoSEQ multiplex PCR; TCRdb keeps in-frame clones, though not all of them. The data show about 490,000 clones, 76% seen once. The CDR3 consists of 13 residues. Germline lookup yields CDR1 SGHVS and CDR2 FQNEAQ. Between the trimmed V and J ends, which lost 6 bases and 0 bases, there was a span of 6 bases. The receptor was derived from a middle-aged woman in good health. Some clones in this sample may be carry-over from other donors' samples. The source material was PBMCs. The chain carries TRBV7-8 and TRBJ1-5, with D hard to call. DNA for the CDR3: TGTGCCAGCAGTTACATTAGCAATCAGCCCCAGCATTTT. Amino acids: CASSYISNQPQHF. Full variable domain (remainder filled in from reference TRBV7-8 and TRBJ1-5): GAGVSQSPRYKVAKRGQDVALRCDPISGHVSLFWYQQALGQGPEFLTYFQNEAQLDKSGLPSDRFFAERPEGSVSTLKIQRTQQEDSAVYLCASSYISNQPQHFGDGTRLSIL.